These 22 T cell receptor beta chains were all obtained from the same sample, sequenced in a study of cytomegalovirus exposure and HLA in healthy donors. PCR employed 60 Vbeta and 13 Jbeta primers. Here immunoSEQ multiplex PCR was the method, and the copy in TCRdb shows in-frame clones only, minus some. Here the sample spans 150,000 to 200,000 clones, 55% to 65% being singletons. The sequenced sample was PBMCs. These receptors originate from a middle-aged man in good health and CMV-seronegative.

The rearrangement uses TRBV5-5 and TRBJ2-7; 7 bases align to TRBD2. Losses at the gene ends were 3 bases for V and 0 bases for J; bases not matched to a gene: 6. There are 15 residues in the CDR3. Germline V lookup: CDR1 SGHKS, CDR2 YYEKEE (reference sequence). The CDR3: CASSSPGEGSYEQYF. CDR3 bases: TGTGCCAGCAGCTCCCCGGGGGAGGGCTCCTACGAGCAGTACTTC.

This clone turned up a few times. V is TRBV5-1 and J is TRBJ1-2; D is unclear. Trimming removed 1 base at V and 6 bases at J, with 10 bases between. The CDR3 extends over 13 amino acids. Germline CDR1 reads SGHRS; CDR2 reads YFSETQ. The CDR3 nucleotides are TGCGCCAGCAGCTTGCAATTCTCGGATGGCTACACCTTC. Protein sequence: CASSLQFSDGYTF. Full variable domain (outside the CDR3, taken from reference TRBV5-1 and TRBJ1-2): KAGVTQTPRYLIKTRGQQVTLSCSPISGHRSVSWYQQTPGQGLQFLFEYFSETQRNKGNFPGRFSGRQFSNSRSEMNVSTLELGDSALYLCASSLQFSDGYTFGSGTRLTVV.

The gene calls are TRBV18 and TRBJ1-1, with a tentative D call TRBD1 (6 bases). In germline, CDR1 is KGHSH, CDR2 LQKENI. The CDR3 contains 13 residues. Trimming removed 6 bases at V and 3 bases at J, with 11 bases between. CDR3 in DNA: TGTGCCAGCTCCCCAAACAGGGACACTGAAGCTTTCTTT. Amino acids: CASSPNRDTEAFF.

V is TRBV9 and J is TRBJ2-1, with 8 bases that match TRBD2. The germline CDR1 and CDR2 sequences are SGDLS and YYNGEE. The junction had 8 bases not matched to a gene; V was cut back by 3 bases and J by 6 bases. The CDR3 contains 15 residues. DNA of the CDR3: TGTGCCAGCAGCGGAGGGGCGGGAGGAGGCAATGAGCAGTTCTTC. Its protein is CASSGGAGGGNEQFF.

This chain joins TRBV5-1 and TRBJ1-1; the D gene is possibly TRBD1 (5 bases). With 3 bases removed from V and 4 bases from J, the gap between germline ends came to 10 bases. This CDR3 region has 13 residues. The germline CDR1 and CDR2 sequences are SGHRS and YFSETQ. The CDR3 DNA reads as TGCGCCAGCAGCTACCAGGGAGGCACTGAAGCTTTCTTT. It codes for CASSYQGGTEAFF.

This clone was picked up a small number of times. This chain links TRBV11-3 with TRBJ2-5; 7 nucleotides match TRBD1. V gave up 5 bases and J gave up 1 base; unmatched junction bases: 4. This CDR3 has 14 amino acids. CDR1 and CDR2 (germline): SGHNT, YENEEA. In DNA form, the CDR3 reads TGTGCCAGCAGCCCGGGACAGACCCAAGAGACCCAGTACTTC. Translation gives CASSPGQTQETQYF.

The J gene is TRBJ2-2, the V gene TRBV4-2; TRBD1 matches at 8 bases. Germline loops: CDR1 LGHNA, CDR2 YNFKEQ. This CDR3 comprises 15 residues. The trim removed 2 bases at V and 6 bases at J, leaving 5 bases unmatched. The CDR3 loop is CASSQTIQGAGELFF. In DNA form, the CDR3 reads TGTGCCAGCAGCCAAACCATACAGGGGGCCGGGGAGCTGTTTTTT.

The chain links TRBV10-1 to TRBJ2-7, with 10 bases fitting TRBD2. The CDR3 has 14 amino acids. Looked up from germline, CDR1 is WNHNN and CDR2 is SYGVQD (reference sequence). The junction had 5 bases not matched to a gene; V was cut back by 6 bases and J by 3 bases. CDR3 sequence: CASSPSGGLYEQYF. CDR3 sequence (DNA): TGCGCCAGCAGCCCTAGCGGGGGCCTCTACGAGCAGTACTTC.

V usage is TRBV11-2 and J usage is TRBJ1-3; D not resolved. Germline values: CDR1 SGHAT, CDR2 FQNNGV. This CDR3 is 14 amino acids long. Trimming stripped 2 bases from V and 2 bases from J, with 7 bases between. CDR3 loop: CASSLSGAGNTIYF. The CDR3 bases are TGTGCCAGCAGCTTATCCGGGGCTGGAAACACCATATATTTT.

With respect to this clone: The junction and the germline gene differ at one end; a read error may be behind it. The J gene is TRBJ2-5, the V gene TRBV7-7, with a tentative D call TRBD1 (5 bases). This CDR3 contains 14 residues. The V gene's germline CDR1 is SSHAT and CDR2 FNYEAQ (reference sequence). The CDR3 coding sequence is TGTGCTAGCAGCTTAGGGGCAGTCCAAGAGACCCAGTACTTC. It codes for CASSLGAVQETQYF.

The rearrangement links TRBV11-2 to TRBJ2-7; TRBD1 matches at 8 bases. Germline loops: CDR1 SGHAT, CDR2 FQNNGV. The CDR3 extends over 15 amino acids. Unmatched junction bases numbered 9, after V lost 4 bases and J lost 4 bases. The CDR3 nucleotides are TGTGCCAGCAGCTCGTCGACAGGGGACTTTTACGAGCAGTACTTC. Translation: CASSSSTGDFYEQYF.

This clone showed up just a few times. The V call is TRBV18, the J call TRBJ2-7; TRBD2 matches 7 bases. The CDR3 is 13 residues long. Germline CDR1 KGHSH, CDR2 LQKENI. J gave up 5 bases and V 2 bases, and 3 bases lay outside the gene matches. Here the CDR3 reads CASSPVTSHEQYF. For the CDR3, the DNA is TGTGCCAGCTCACCAGTGACTAGCCACGAGCAGTACTTC.

This clone was picked up a small number of times. V usage is TRBV4-1 and J usage is TRBJ1-4; no clear D. CDR1 is MGHRA, CDR2 YSYEKL, per germline. The CDR3 is 16 amino acids. V was cut by 0 bases and J by 0 bases, with 8 bases left in between. CDR3 protein: CASSQDTGATNEKLFF. The CDR3 region has the DNA TGCGCCAGCAGCCAAGATACGGGTGCAACTAATGAAAAACTGTTTTTT.

As to this clone: A junction boundary mismatches the germline segment, possibly from a read error. The chain is built from TRBV7-9 and TRBJ2-3; TRBD2 aligns across 10 bases. The CDR3 runs to 18 residues. The germline CDR1 and CDR2 sequences are SEHNR and FQNEAQ (reference sequence). The CDR3, as DNA: TGTGCCAGCAGTTTAGGTAGCGGGGGGTCGTTCCCCAAAGATACGCAGTATTTT. Translating gives CASSLGSGGSFPKDTQYF.

CDR3 region: CASSITEPDTQYF. The DNA for the CDR3 is TGTGCCAGCAGCATCACAGAACCAGATACGCAGTATTTT. The rearrangement links TRBV7-3 to TRBJ2-3, with D uncertain. The germline gives CDR1 SGHTA, CDR2 FQGTGA. CDR3 length: 13 amino acids. The V and J ends lost 5 bases and 4 bases respectively, with 10 bases between them.

This sequence joins TRBV9 and TRBJ2-5; a possible D gene is TRBD1 (5 bases). The J call may be in error: the DNA end matches TRBJ2-7 better. CDR3 size: 13 residues. Germline V gene data show CDR1 as SGDLS and CDR2 as YYNGEE. The DNA for the CDR3 is TGTGCCAGCAACAGAGACAGCTCCTACGAGCAGTACTTC. Its protein product is CASNRDSSYEQYF.

The genes are TRBV9 and TRBJ1-4; D may be TRBD1 (5 bases). The germline V and J ends were trimmed by 0 bases and 7 bases, with 10 bases remaining between them. The CDR3 extends over 14 amino acids. Germline-derived CDR1 and CDR2 are SGDLS and YYNGEE. The CDR3 region is CASSVGVRGEKLFF. CDR3 coding DNA: TGTGCCAGCAGCGTAGGGGTTAGGGGTGAAAAACTGTTTTTT.

The chain recombines TRBV21-1 with TRBJ1-3; the table's D call, TRBD1, has no DNA check behind it. TRBV21-1 is given as a pseudogene. CDR3 length: 13 amino acids. The CDR3 sequence: CASSNRDGNTIYF. DNA of the CDR3: TGTGCCAGCAGCAACAGGGATGGAAACACCATATATTTT.

This chain links TRBV21-1 with TRBJ2-2; TRBD2, the table's D call, lacks a check against the DNA. TRBV21-1 is a pseudogene locus. This CDR3 contains 17 residues. Here the CDR3 DNA reads TGTGCCAGCAGCAAAGAATCCCCAGCGGGGCAGGCCGGGGAGCTGTTTTTT. Protein sequence: CASSKESPAGQAGELFF.

This sequence joins TRBV21-1 and TRBJ2-7; the table's D call, TRBD2, has no DNA check behind it. TRBV21-1 is tagged as a pseudogene. The CDR3 sequence is 15 residues long. The DNA for the CDR3 is TGTGCCAGCAGCACAGGGGAAGATCGGGAGGACGAGCAGTACTTC. This gives the protein CASSTGEDREDEQYF.

The chain combines TRBV2 with TRBJ2-5, with 9 bases identical to TRBD2. The J call may be in error: the DNA end matches TRBJ2-7 better. The CDR3 has 16 amino acids. Germline V lookup: CDR1 SNHLY, CDR2 FYNNEI. DNA for the CDR3: TGTGCCAGCAGTGAATCTTTAGCTAGCGGGGTCTACGAGCAGTACTTC. As protein: CASSESLASGVYEQYF.

CDR3 DNA sequence: TGTGCCAGCAGCTTATGGGGCAACACAGATACGCAGTATTTT. Its protein is CASSLWGNTDTQYF. This rearrangement joins TRBV7-2 to TRBJ2-3, with TRBD1 as a possible D gene (5 bases). The CDR3 runs 14 residues. Trimming cost V 2 bases and J 2 bases, with 8 bases left between them. The germline gives CDR1 SGHTA, CDR2 FQGNSA.